This T cell receptor beta chain came from a study of blood T cell repertoires in COVID-19. Across the study: Samples of COVID-19 (acute and convalescent) were obtained from the United States, Italy and Spain. In each case, the material was cDNA or gDNA derived from T cells, B-cell-depleted T cells, or PBMCs.

Source study methods: Scientists estimated how many nucleated cells there were by amplifying reference gene primers. Sequencing was performed with immunoSEQ multiplex PCR; in TCRdb, only in-frame clones are kept and a portion is missing. V, J and clone size derive from that table, while D and trimming were established from the DNA sequence. Among tens of thousands of clones listed, 88% were seen once. Trimming cost V 4 bases and J 5 bases, with 9 bases left between them. This CDR3 is built from 13 residues. Per the germline V gene, CDR1 is SGHNT and CDR2 is YYREEE (reference sequence). The material sequenced was peripheral blood. This sequence was found in a man in his sixties with acute or convalescent COVID-19. V is TRBV5-4 and J is TRBJ1-4, with D possibly being TRBD1 (6 bases). The CDR3 DNA follows: TGTGCCAGCAGCCCCCAGGGGAATGAAAAACTGTTTTTT. It translates to CASSPQGNEKLFF.